This is a list of T cell receptor beta chains from one sample in a study of T cell changes during pregnancy in multiple sclerosis. Some clones are missing from TCRdb's copy, which holds only in-frame ones; the method was immunoSEQ multiplex PCR. Of 35,000 to 50,000 clones listed, about nine tenths are singletons. This specimen consisted of CD4+ T cells from peripheral blood mononuclear cells, obtained after pregnancy. The receptors were gathered from a female donor with multiple sclerosis, enrolled in a pregnancy study. Each CDR3 is given with its conserved first and last residue. The D gene is left open where the match is weak. Expanded clones are given a class, and other clones once, few, many or no size at all.

CDR3nt,CDR3aa,v_gene,j_gene,len,d_gene,abundance
TGTGCCAGTACCGATGCCGGGACTAGCGCAACAGATACGCAGTATTTT,CASTDAGTSATDTQYF,TRBV19,TRBJ2-3,16,TRBD2,-
TGTGCCAGTAGTAATGAGCTAGCTTCGAGCTCCTACAATGAGCAGTTCTTC,CASSNELASSSYNEQFF,TRBV19,TRBJ2-1,17,-,once
TGTGCCAGCAGCTTAGCCAGCACTAGCGGGATCTCCTCCTACGAGCAGTACTTC,CASSLASTSGISSYEQYF,TRBV7-2,TRBJ2-7,18,TRBD2,-
TGTGCCAGTAGTATAGATGGGGACATCAATTACTACGAGCAGTACTTC,CASSIDGDINYYEQYF,TRBV19,TRBJ2-7,16,-,-
TGTGCCAGCAGTGAGGGTCAGCTTAATGAAAAACTGTTTTTT,CASSEGQLNEKLFF,TRBV6-5,TRBJ1-4,14,-,once
TGTGCCAGCAGTAGCGGCACAGATACGCAGTATTTT,CASSSGTDTQYF,TRBV6-6,TRBJ2-3,12,-,-
TGTGCCAGCAGTTCTAGTAGCGGGAGATTTGACGAGCAGTACTTC,CASSSSSGRFDEQYF,TRBV27,TRBJ2-7,15,TRBD2,-
TGTGCCAGCAGCCAAGGGTTTCAGGGGGAATATCAGCCCCAGCATTTT,CASSQGFQGEYQPQHF,TRBV14,TRBJ1-5,16,TRBD1,-
TGTGCCAGCAGTTCCGCCGCCCGGACTGGGGGGGGCAATGAGCAGTTCTTC,CASSSAARTGGGNEQFF,TRBV27,TRBJ2-1,17,TRBD2,-
TGCAGCGGTCGAGTCGGACAGGGAGGAAGCAACGAGCAGTACTTC,CSGRVGQGGSNEQYF,TRBV29-1,TRBJ2-7,15,TRBD1,-
TGCAGCGTTGGGGAGGGACAGGGGGCGCGGTATGGCTACACCTTC,CSVGEGQGARYGYTF,TRBV29-1,TRBJ1-2,15,TRBD1,-
TGTGCCAGCAGCCCGACGGACAGTTCGGGGCAGTACTTC,CASSPTDSSGQYF,TRBV7-3,TRBJ2-7,13,-,-
TGTGCCAGCAGTGGAATGGGGGGTGCCTACAATGAGCAGTTCTTC,CASSGMGGAYNEQFF,TRBV28,TRBJ2-1,15,-,-
TGTGCCAGCAGTTTGGGGACAGGGGTCGCCTTTAGCAATCAGCCCCAGCATTTT,CASSLGTGVAFSNQPQHF,TRBV28,TRBJ1-5,18,TRBD1,-
TGTGCCAGCTCACAACGGGGCCCACCGGGACAGGCACCGGAGACCCAGTACTTC,CASSQRGPPGQAPETQYF,TRBV18,TRBJ2-5,18,TRBD1,once
TGCGCCAGCAGTCAATCGATTCTAGCGGGATGCACAGATACGCAGTATTTT,CASSQSILAGCTDTQYF,TRBV23-1,TRBJ2-3,17,TRBD2,few
TGTGCCAGTAGCCTGGACAGGGTTAGCACAGATACGCAGTATTTT,CASSLDRVSTDTQYF,TRBV19,TRBJ2-3,15,TRBD1,-
TGTGCCAGCAGTGAGGCGGGAGGACAGCCCCAGCATTTT,CASSEAGGQPQHF,TRBV6-4,TRBJ1-5,13,-,-
TGTGCCAGCAGCTTTACAGGTACCTACGAGCAGTACTTC,CASSFTGTYEQYF,TRBV7-3,TRBJ2-7,13,-,-
TGTGCCAGCAGCTCCGGAGATCAGCCCCAGCATTTT,CASSSGDQPQHF,TRBV7-9,TRBJ1-5,12,-,few
TGTGCCAGTAGTATGGGTACGCAGCGGGAGGGCCGCGAGCAGTTCTTC,CASSMGTQREGREQFF,TRBV19,TRBJ2-1,16,TRBD2,-
TGTGCCATCAGTGTCCTATACGGGGGCTACGAGCAGTACTTC,CAISVLYGGYEQYF,TRBV10-3,TRBJ2-7,14,-,-
TGTGCCAGCAGCAAAGTGGGTTGGGACAGGGAAGACAATGAGCAGTTCTTC,CASSKVGWDREDNEQFF,TRBV21-1,TRBJ2-1,17,-,-
TGCGCCAGCAGTGAAAATAGCGGACAGGGGTCCTACGAGCAGTACTTC,CASSENSGQGSYEQYF,TRBV10-1,TRBJ2-7,16,TRBD1,once
TGTGCCAGCAGCTTTCACAGGGACACCGGGGAGCTGTTTTTT,CASSFHRDTGELFF,TRBV7-2,TRBJ2-2,14,-,once
TGCGCCAGCAGCTTATTAGCGGGAGTCTCCAATGAGCAGTTCTTC,CASSLLAGVSNEQFF,TRBV5-1,TRBJ2-1,15,TRBD2,-
TGTGCCAGCAGCCGGACTCCGTTCGTGTACGAGCAGTACTTC,CASSRTPFVYEQYF,TRBV7-9,TRBJ2-7,14,-,-
TGCGCCAGCAGTGACAGACAGGGGGCGTCCAATGAGCAGTTCTTC,CASSDRQGASNEQFF,TRBV4-3,TRBJ2-1,15,TRBD1,-
TGTGCCAGCAGCGCACCGAAGGGGAATTTCAGCTACGAGCAGTACTTC,CASSAPKGNFSYEQYF,TRBV21-1,TRBJ2-7,16,-,-
TGTGCCAGCAGCTTATCGGTAGCGGGATCTAATGAGCAGTTCTTC,CASSLSVAGSNEQFF,TRBV7-9,TRBJ2-1,15,TRBD2,-
TGCGCCAGCAGTGAGTCGGCAGGGCGGAACATTCAGTACTTC,CASSESAGRNIQYF,TRBV10-1,TRBJ2-4,14,-,few
TGTGCCAGCAGCCCACAGGGCCTAGCATCCATTAGCTCCTACGAGCAGTACTTC,CASSPQGLASISSYEQYF,TRBV7-8,TRBJ2-7,18,-,-
TGTGCCAGCAGAGTACCGGGACAGGGGAGGGCTTTCTTT,CASRVPGQGRAFF,TRBV25-1,TRBJ1-1,13,TRBD1,-
TGTGCCAGTAGTAGGGAGTCCGGGGAGCTGTTTTTT,CASSRESGELFF,TRBV19,TRBJ2-2,12,-,-
TGCGCCAGCAGCTTGGGGCCTGAAGCTTTCTTT,CASSLGPEAFF,TRBV5-1,TRBJ1-1,11,-,-
TGCGCCAGCAGCTTGGCACGGACAGCAAACACCGGGGAGCTGTTTTTT,CASSLARTANTGELFF,TRBV5-1,TRBJ2-2,16,-,-
TGCGCCAGCAGCTTGCGGTTGGAGGCCCCACCCTACGAGCAGTACTTC,CASSLRLEAPPYEQYF,TRBV5-1,TRBJ2-7,16,-,-
TGCGCCAGCAGCTCTATGACAGGGGCGACTGAAGCTTTCTTT,CASSSMTGATEAFF,TRBV5-1,TRBJ1-1,14,TRBD1,-
TGTGCCAGCAGCTCCCTTGAACAGGGGGCTGCTGGCTACACCTTC,CASSSLEQGAAGYTF,TRBV5-5,TRBJ1-2,15,TRBD1,-
TGTGCCTGGAAATTACAGGGATGGGGCAATCAGCCCCAGCATTTT,CAWKLQGWGNQPQHF,TRBV30,TRBJ1-5,15,-,-
TGTGCCAGCAGCACACCCGGGGGGCTAACTAGCGGGAGCAATGAGCAGTTCTTC,CASSTPGGLTSGSNEQFF,TRBV7-9,TRBJ2-1,18,TRBD2,-
TGTGCCAGCAGCTTAGTCCAGGGCTTCTACGAGCAGTACTTC,CASSLVQGFYEQYF,TRBV11-2,TRBJ2-7,14,-,-
TGTGCCTGGAGTCCTCCGGGACAGGTCTACTCCTACGAGCAGTACTTC,CAWSPPGQVYSYEQYF,TRBV30,TRBJ2-7,16,TRBD1,-
TGTGCCTGGAGCGCCGGGGAATCACGGCCCCAGCATTTT,CAWSAGESRPQHF,TRBV30,TRBJ1-5,13,-,few
TGTGCCTGGAGTGTTAAGGGGGGGGATACGCAGTATTTT,CAWSVKGGDTQYF,TRBV30,TRBJ2-3,13,-,-
TGTGCCTGGAGGAGGGACAGGGCGGTCACTGAAGCTTTCTTT,CAWRRDRAVTEAFF,TRBV30,TRBJ1-1,14,TRBD1,few